Described below is a single T cell receptor beta chain sequence and its context. Its antigen remains unidentified. The data are from a study of shared clonotypes between healthy human individuals. Cells designated naive CD8 were CD45RO-negative and were positively selected for CCR7, with terminally differentiated effector memory CD45RA+ cells excluded. Donors had no recently reported acute infections or vaccinations and were HIV-negative. Sorted subsets were amplified in replicate PCRs using around 220 ng DNA, tens of thousands of T cell genomes. Measured with immunoSEQ multiplex PCR; TCRdb has only the in-frame clones, and not every one. The repertoire holds some 2.1 million clones, with 93% as singletons. The germline gives CDR1 MNHEY, CDR2 SMNVEV (reference sequence). With 2 bases removed from V and 0 bases from J, the gap between germline ends came to 12 bases. This CDR3 has 16 residues. General observations from the study: Rarefaction revealed incomplete sorted-subset sequencing despite large depth.

This clonotype originated in a man aged 18 to 30 in good health. Some clones in this sample may be carry-over from other donors' samples. The sample taken for sequencing was naive CD8+ T cells from PBMCs. J is TRBJ2-3 and V is TRBV27; D gene uncertain. The chain's CDR3 is CASSLRSVYSTDTQYF. The CDR3 coding sequence is TGTGCCAGCAGTTTAAGGTCGGTCTATAGCACAGATACGCAGTATTTT.